The rows below give T cell receptor beta chains drawn from one sample of a study of blood T cell repertoires in COVID-19. Profiled with immunoSEQ multiplex PCR; TCRdb holds only in-frame clones, not every one. The sample records roughly 200,000 clones, approximately 85% being singletons. The sample consisted of peripheral blood. Receptor source: a man between 60 and 70 years old with acute or convalescent COVID-19. Both conserved end residues are part of each CDR3. A D gene is named only where the DNA matches it firmly. The size entry is marked missing in some rows and otherwise reads once, few, many or a size class.

D gene,J gene,clone size,V gene,CDR3 length,CDR3 protein,CDR3 DNA
.,TRBJ2-1,.,TRBV28,15,CASSHWGTLYNEQFF,TGTGCCAGCAGTCACTGGGGGACACTCTACAATGAGCAGTTCTTC
TRBD1,TRBJ2-5,.,TRBV5-6,15,CASSLDRGRKETQYF,TGTGCCAGCAGCTTGGATAGGGGGCGCAAAGAGACCCAGTACTTC
.,TRBJ1-5,.,TRBV3-1/TRBV3-2,14,CASSQGRGNQPQHF,TGTGCCAGCAGCCAAGGGAGGGGCAATCAGCCCCAGCATTTT
TRBD2,TRBJ2-1,.,TRBV5-6,17,CASSPWASGKSWTEQFF,TGTGCCAGCAGCCCCTGGGCTAGCGGGAAATCGTGGACTGAGCAGTTCTTC
.,TRBJ1-1,.,TRBV7-2,14,CASSLGDMNTEAFF,TGTGCCAGCAGCTTGGGGGACATGAACACTGAAGCTTTCTTT
TRBD1,TRBJ1-1,.,TRBV4-3,12,CASSQKGASAFF,TGCGCCAGCAGCCAAAAGGGGGCTAGCGCTTTCTTT
TRBD2,TRBJ2-3,few,TRBV5-1,19,CASSLLGLAGGRGTDTQYF,TGCGCCAGCAGCTTGCTGGGACTAGCGGGAGGGAGGGGCACAGATACGCAGTATTTT
.,TRBJ1-3,.,TRBV7-6,16,CASSSPLRDSGNTIYF,TGTGCCAGCAGCTCCCCCCTTCGCGATTCTGGAAACACCATATATTTT
TRBD1,TRBJ1-1,once,TRBV19,14,CASSTQGPGTEAFF,TGTGCCAGTAGTACACAGGGGCCGGGGACTGAAGCTTTCTTT
.,TRBJ1-1,.,TRBV7-2,15,CASSLDAGVGTEAFF,TGTGCCAGCAGCTTAGACGCAGGGGTTGGGACTGAAGCTTTCTTT
.,TRBJ1-5,.,TRBV19,15,CASSWDSASNQPQHF,TGTGCCAGTAGTTGGGACTCCGCTAGCAATCAGCCCCAGCATTTT
TRBD1,TRBJ1-2,few,TRBV3-1/TRBV3-2,17,CASSPWQDAQGANLHTF,TGTGCCAGCAGCCCATGGCAAGACGCTCAGGGGGCAAATCTCCACACCTTC
TRBD1,TRBJ2-7,.,TRBV11-2,19,CASSPDRGLGREKSYEQYF,TGTGCCAGCAGCCCAGACAGGGGGCTAGGGCGGGAGAAATCCTACGAGCAGTACTTC
.,TRBJ1-1,.,TRBV6-1,15,CASSEQAAYLAEAFF,TGTGCCAGCAGTGAACAGGCCGCCTATCTGGCTGAAGCTTTCTTT
TRBD2,TRBJ2-2,.,TRBV27,16,CASSEDQRGFPGELFF,TGTGCCAGCAGTGAAGACCAGCGGGGGTTTCCCGGGGAGCTGTTTTTT
TRBD1,TRBJ2-7,.,TRBV29-1,12,CSVGTGKHEQYF,TGCAGCGTGGGGACAGGGAAGCACGAGCAGTACTTC
.,TRBJ1-1,.,TRBV2,12,CASRMTDTEAFF,TGTGCCAGCAGGATGACAGACACTGAAGCTTTCTTT
.,TRBJ2-7,.,TRBV7-2,13,CASSIQQTHEQYF,TGTGCCAGCAGCATCCAACAGACCCACGAGCAGTACTTC
.,TRBJ2-4,.,TRBV2,13,CATQDLGKNIQYF,TGTGCCACCCAGGACTTAGGCAAAAACATTCAGTACTTC
.,TRBJ2-3,.,TRBV2,11,CASSVADTQYF,TGTGCCAGCAGTGTAGCAGATACGCAGTATTTT
.,TRBJ1-2,.,TRBV7-2,14,CASSLKMTVYGYTF,TGTGCCAGCAGCTTAAAAATGACAGTCTATGGCTACACCTTC
TRBD1,TRBJ1-2,.,TRBV9,14,CASSVARGLGGYTF,TGTGCCAGCAGCGTAGCAAGGGGGCTGGGTGGCTACACCTTC
TRBD1,TRBJ1-2,.,TRBV9,15,CASSVGGDRAYGYTF,TGTGCCAGCAGCGTAGGAGGGGACAGGGCCTATGGCTACACCTTC